This note documents a single T cell receptor (beta chain) sequence. No antigen is known for it. At baseline, cycle 4 day 1, and cycle 7 day 1, blood was sampled. These data belong to a study of OX40 agonist ivuxolimab in advanced cancers. Study information: Hepatocellular carcinoma, melanoma, renal cell or head and neck cancer affected the dose-escalation patients. People who had prior anti-PD-1, anti-PD-L1 or anti-CTLA-4 therapy could take part, and around 40% had some.

The CDR3 has 13 residues. V gave up 9 bases and J gave up 2 bases, with 13 bases separating them. The germline V gene encodes CDR1 SGHKS and CDR2 YYEKEE (reference sequence). Points from the study as a whole: Some patients who did not respond also had low normalized T-cell clonal expansion.

Data came from immunoSEQ multiplex PCR; TCRdb stores just in-frame clones and leaves some out. The sample lists some 59,000 clones; 80% to 90% were seen once. The receptor comes from an adult with an advanced solid tumor such as melanoma, head and neck, liver or kidney cancer. The chain combines TRBV5-5 with TRBJ2-3; the D gene could be TRBD1 or TRBD2 (5 bases each). Sequencing used CD4+ or CD8+ T cells sorted from blood, obtained in a trial of the OX40 agonist ivuxolimab. The CDR3 DNA reads TGTGCCAACCGGGACGGCCTCACAGATACGCAGTATTTT. This codes for CANRDGLTDTQYF. The variable domain in full, completed from reference TRBV5-5 and TRBJ2-3, reads DAGVTQSPTHLIKTRGQQVTLRCSPISGHKSVSWYQQVLGQGPQFIFQYYEKEERGRGNFPDRFSARQFPNYSSELNVNALLLGDSALYLCANRDGLTDTQYFGPGTRLTVL.